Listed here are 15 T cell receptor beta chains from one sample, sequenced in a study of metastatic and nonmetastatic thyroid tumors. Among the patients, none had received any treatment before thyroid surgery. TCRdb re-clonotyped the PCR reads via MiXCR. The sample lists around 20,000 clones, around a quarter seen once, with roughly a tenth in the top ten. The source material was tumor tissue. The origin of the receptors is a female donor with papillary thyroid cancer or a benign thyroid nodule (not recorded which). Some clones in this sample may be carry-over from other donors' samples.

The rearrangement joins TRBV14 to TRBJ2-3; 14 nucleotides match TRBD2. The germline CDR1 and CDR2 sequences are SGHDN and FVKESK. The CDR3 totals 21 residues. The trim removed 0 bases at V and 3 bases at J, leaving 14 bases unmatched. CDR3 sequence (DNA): TGTGCCAGCAGCCAAGATCGAGGACTAGCGGGAGGACTCTACCAAACAGATACGCAGTATTTT. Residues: CASSQDRGLAGGLYQTDTQYF.

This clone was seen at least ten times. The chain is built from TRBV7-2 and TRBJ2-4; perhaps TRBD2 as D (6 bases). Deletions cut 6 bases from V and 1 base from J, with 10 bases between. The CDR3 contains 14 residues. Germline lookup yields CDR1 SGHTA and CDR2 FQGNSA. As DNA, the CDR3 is TGTGCCAGCAGTGTCGGAGGGGCCAAAAACATTCAGTACTTC. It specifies CASSVGGAKNIQYF.

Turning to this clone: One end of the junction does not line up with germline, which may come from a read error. CDR3 nucleotide sequence: TGTGCCAGCAGCCATATAGCAGGGGCATTCTCATTC. Its translation: CASSHIAGAFSF. V is TRBV3-1 and J is TRBJ2-7, with D tentatively TRBD1 (6 bases). Germline-derived CDR1 and CDR2 are LGHDT and YNNKEL (reference sequence). This CDR3 is built from 12 residues.

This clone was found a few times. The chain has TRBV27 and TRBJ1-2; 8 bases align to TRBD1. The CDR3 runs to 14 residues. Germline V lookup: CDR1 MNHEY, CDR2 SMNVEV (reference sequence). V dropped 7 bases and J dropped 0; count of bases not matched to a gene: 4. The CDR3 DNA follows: TGTGCCAGCACCCACAGGGGGTCTAACTATGGCTACACCTTC. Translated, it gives CASTHRGSNYGYTF.

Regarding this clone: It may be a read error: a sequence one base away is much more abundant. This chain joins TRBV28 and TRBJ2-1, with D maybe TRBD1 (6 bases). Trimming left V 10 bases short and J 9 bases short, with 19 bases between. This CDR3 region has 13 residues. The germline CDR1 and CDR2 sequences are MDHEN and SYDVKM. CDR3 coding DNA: TGTGCCATCGCGTGGGACATACGCGCTGAGCAGTTCTTC. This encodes CAIAWDIRAEQFF.

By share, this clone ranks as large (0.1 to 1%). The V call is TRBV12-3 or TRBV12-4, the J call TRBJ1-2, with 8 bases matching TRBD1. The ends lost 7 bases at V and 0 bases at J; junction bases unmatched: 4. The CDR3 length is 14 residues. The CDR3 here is CASTATGANYGYTF. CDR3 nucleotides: TGTGCCAGCACCGCGACAGGGGCTAACTATGGCTACACCTTC.

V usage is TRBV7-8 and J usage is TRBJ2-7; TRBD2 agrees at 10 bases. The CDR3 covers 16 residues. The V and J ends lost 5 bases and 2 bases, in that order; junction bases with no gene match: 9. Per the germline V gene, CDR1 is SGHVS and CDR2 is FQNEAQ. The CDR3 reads CASSPYSGGITYEQYF. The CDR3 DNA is TGTGCCAGCAGCCCCTATAGCGGGGGGATTACCTACGAGCAGTACTTC.

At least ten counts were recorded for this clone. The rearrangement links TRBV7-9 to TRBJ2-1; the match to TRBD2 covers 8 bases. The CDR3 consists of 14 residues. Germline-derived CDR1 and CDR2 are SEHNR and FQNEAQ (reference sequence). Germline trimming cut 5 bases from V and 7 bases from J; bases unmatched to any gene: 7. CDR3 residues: CASSTSGSKNEQFF. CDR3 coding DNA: TGTGCCAGCAGCACAAGCGGGAGTAAGAATGAGCAGTTCTTC.

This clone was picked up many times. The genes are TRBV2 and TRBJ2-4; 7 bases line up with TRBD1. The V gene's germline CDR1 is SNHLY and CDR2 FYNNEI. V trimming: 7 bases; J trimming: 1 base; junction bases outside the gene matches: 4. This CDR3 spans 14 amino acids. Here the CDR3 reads CASKGGSAKNIQYF. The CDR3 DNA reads TGTGCCAGCAAAGGGGGCTCGGCCAAAAACATTCAGTACTTC.

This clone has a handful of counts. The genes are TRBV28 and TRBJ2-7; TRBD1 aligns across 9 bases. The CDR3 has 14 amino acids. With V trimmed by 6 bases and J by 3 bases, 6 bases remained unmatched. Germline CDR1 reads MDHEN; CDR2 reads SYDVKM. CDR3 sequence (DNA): TGTGCCAGCAGACCTACAGGGGGCAGCTACGAGCAGTACTTC. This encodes CASRPTGGSYEQYF.

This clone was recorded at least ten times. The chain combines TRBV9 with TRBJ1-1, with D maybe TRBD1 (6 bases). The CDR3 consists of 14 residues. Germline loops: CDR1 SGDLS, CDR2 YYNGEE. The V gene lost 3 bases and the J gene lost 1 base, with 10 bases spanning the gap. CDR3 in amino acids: CASSEGGANTEAFF. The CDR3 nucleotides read TGTGCCAGCAGCGAGGGGGGTGCGAACACTGAAGCTTTCTTT.

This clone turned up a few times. CDR3 region: CASSFDRCYGYTF. As DNA, the CDR3 is TGTGCCAGCAGCTTTGACAGGTGCTATGGCTACACCTTC. J is TRBJ1-2 and V is TRBV5-4, with D possibly matching TRBD1 (6 bases). Looked up from germline, CDR1 is SGHNT and CDR2 is YYREEE (reference sequence). V was pared by 2 bases and J by 4 bases, with 9 bases between. This CDR3 spans 13 amino acids.

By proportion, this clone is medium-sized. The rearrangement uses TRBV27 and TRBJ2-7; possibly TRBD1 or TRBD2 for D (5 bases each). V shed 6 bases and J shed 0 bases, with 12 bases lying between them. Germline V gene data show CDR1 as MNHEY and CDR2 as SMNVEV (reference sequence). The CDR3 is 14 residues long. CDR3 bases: TGTGCCAGCAGGAATGGGGGTTACTCCTACGAGCAGTACTTC. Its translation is CASRNGGYSYEQYF.

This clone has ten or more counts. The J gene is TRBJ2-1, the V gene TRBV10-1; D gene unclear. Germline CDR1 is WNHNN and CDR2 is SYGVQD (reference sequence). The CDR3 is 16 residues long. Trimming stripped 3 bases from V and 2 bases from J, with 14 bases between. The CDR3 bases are TGCGCCAGCAGTGAAGCCTTAGGTCTAGCCTACAATGAGCAGTTCTTC. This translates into CASSEALGLAYNEQFF.

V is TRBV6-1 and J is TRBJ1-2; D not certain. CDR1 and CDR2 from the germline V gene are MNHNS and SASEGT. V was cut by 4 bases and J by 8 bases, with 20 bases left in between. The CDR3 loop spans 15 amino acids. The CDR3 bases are TGTGCCAGCAGTGGTGGCCTACCTCATCCGCGGGGCTACACCTTC. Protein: CASSGGLPHPRGYTF.